The 22 T cell receptor beta chains given below trace back to one sample, sequenced in a study of T cells in narcolepsy. Libraries were prepared by immunoSEQ multiplex PCR; TCRdb keeps only in-frame clonotypes and omits some of them. Counted here are tens of thousands of clones, over 75% occurring once; the ten biggest clones make up more than 0.75%. Source material: memory (CD45RA-) CD4+ T cells from blood. These TCRs come from a human donor in good health.

The chain is built from TRBV28 and TRBJ1-5; D gene unclear. V was pared by 2 bases and J by 0 bases, with 14 bases between. Germline V lookup: CDR1 MDHEN, CDR2 SYDVKM. The CDR3 is 17 residues long. CDR3 coding DNA: TGTGCCAGCAGTTTAGGCAGACGCAGAGTTAGCAATCAGCCCCAGCATTTT. Translating gives CASSLGRRRVSNQPQHF.

The chain couples TRBV7-9 to TRBJ2-3; either TRBD1 or TRBD2 may fit D (5 bases each). CDR3 length equals 12 residues. CDR1 is SEHNR, CDR2 FQNEAQ, per germline (reference sequence). The V gene lost 6 bases and the J gene lost 8 bases, with 12 bases spanning the gap. CDR3: CASSRDGVTQYF. The CDR3 DNA reads TGTGCCAGCAGTAGGGACGGGGTTACGCAGTATTTT.

The chain combines TRBV18 with TRBJ1-2; perhaps TRBD1 as D (5 bases). V lost 5 bases to trimming and J lost 8 bases, with 18 bases between them. The CDR3 runs 14 residues. Germline assignment: CDR1 KGHSH and CDR2 LQKENI. In DNA form, the CDR3 reads TGTGCCAGCTCATCGGACAAATCCGCCCGCGGCTACACCTTC. This sequence encodes CASSSDKSARGYTF.

The rearrangement uses TRBV4-2 and TRBJ2-2; maybe TRBD2 (6 bases). V shed 0 bases and J shed 0 bases, with 11 bases lying between them. Germline V lookup: CDR1 LGHNA, CDR2 YNFKEQ. This CDR3 comprises 17 residues. In DNA form, the CDR3 reads TGTGCCAGCAGCCAAGACAGAGGGAGGACGAACACCGGGGAGCTGTTTTTT. Amino acid sequence: CASSQDRGRTNTGELFF.

This clone was picked up one time. The J gene is TRBJ1-1, the V gene TRBV15; D is uncertain. Germline loops: CDR1 LNHNV, CDR2 YYDKDF (reference sequence). V gave up 3 bases and J gave up 10 bases, with 15 bases separating them. There are 13 residues in the CDR3. The chain's CDR3 is CATSRPLPPAAFF. CDR3 DNA: TGTGCCACCAGCAGGCCGTTGCCCCCGGCAGCTTTCTTT.

V is TRBV9 and J is TRBJ1-2; 9 positions agree with TRBD1. Germline V lookup: CDR1 SGDLS, CDR2 YYNGEE. CDR3 size: 16 residues. Trimming at V came to 3 bases and at J to 0 bases, leaving 6 bases not matched to a gene. The CDR3 DNA is TGTGCCAGCAGCGCCCCACAGGGGGCACCTAACTATGGCTACACCTTC. It yields the protein CASSAPQGAPNYGYTF.

V usage is TRBV6-5 and J usage is TRBJ1-3; D possibly corresponds to TRBD1 (6 bases). The CDR3 sequence is 16 residues long. CDR1 and CDR2 (germline): MNHEY, SVGAGI. V gave up 0 bases and J gave up 2 bases, with 11 bases separating them. CDR3 loop: CASSYSGGLAGNTIYF. The CDR3 DNA sequence: TGTGCCAGCAGTTACTCTGGGGGGCTAGCTGGAAACACCATATATTTT.

The rearrangement uses TRBV6-1 and TRBJ2-1, with 9 bases lining up with TRBD2. The germline V gene has CDR1 MNHNS and CDR2 SASEGT. V lost 6 bases, J lost 6 bases, and 9 bases stayed unmatched. This CDR3 is built from 15 residues. CDR3 sequence: CASSVTGTSLNEQFF. The CDR3 DNA reads as TGTGCCAGCAGCGTCACGGGGACTAGCCTCAATGAGCAGTTCTTC.

CDR3 amino acids: CASSSGFRGSYEQYF. In DNA form, the CDR3 reads TGTGCCAGCAGTTCCGGGTTTCGGGGCTCCTACGAGCAGTACTTC. V gene TRBV28 combines with J gene TRBJ2-7, with a possible D match to TRBD2 (5 bases). Germline CDR1 reads MDHEN; CDR2 reads SYDVKM. The CDR3 is 15 residues long. V lost 4 bases, J lost 0 bases, and 13 bases lay in between. Combining the CDR3 with reference TRBV28 and TRBJ2-7 gives the whole variable domain DVKVTQSSRYLVKRTGEKVFLECVQDMDHENMFWYRQDPGLGLRLIYFSYDVKMKEKGDIPEGYSVSREKKERFSLILESASTNQTSMYLCASSSGFRGSYEQYFGPGTRLTVT.

The J gene is TRBJ1-2, the V gene TRBV6-6; TRBD1 might be the D (5 bases). V lost 5 bases and J lost 8, with 15 bases in between. This CDR3 spans 13 amino acids. Looked up from germline, CDR1 is MNHNY and CDR2 is SVGAGI (reference sequence). The CDR3 bases are TGTGCCAGCAGTCAAGGACCGGGGGGAGGCTACACCTTC. The encoded protein is CASSQGPGGGYTF.

This rearrangement joins TRBV7-9 to TRBJ1-2, with D hard to call. The CDR3 has 14 amino acids. V lost 1 base to trimming and J lost 7 bases, with 13 bases between them. CDR1 and CDR2 (germline): SEHNR, FQNEAQ (reference sequence). The CDR3 DNA reads TGTGCCAGCAGCTTAGAGATGGGTGCCAGTGGCTACACCTTC. This codes for CASSLEMGASGYTF.

The chain has TRBV15 and TRBJ2-1; TRBD1 matches 7 bases. With 1 base clipped from V and 5 bases from J, the junction kept 5 bases outside the gene matches. Germline loops: CDR1 LNHNV, CDR2 YYDKDF (reference sequence). The CDR3 covers 15 residues. The CDR3 loop reads CATSRVRDRDNEQFF. The CDR3 DNA sequence: TGTGCCACCAGCAGAGTCCGGGACAGAGACAATGAGCAGTTCTTC.

The V gene is TRBV30, the J gene TRBJ1-6, with D perhaps TRBD1 (6 bases). The germline V gene has CDR1 GTSNPN and CDR2 SVGIG (reference sequence). The CDR3 runs to 10 residues. CDR3 protein: CAEGGSPLHF. Here the CDR3 DNA reads TGTGCGGAGGGGGGTTCACCCCTCCACTTT. The variable domain in full, completed from reference TRBV30 and TRBJ1-6, reads SQTIHQWPATLVQPVGSPLSLECTVEGTSNPNLYWYRQAAGRGLQLLFYSVGIGQISSEVPQNLSASRPQDRQFILSSKKLLLSDSGFYLCAEGGSPLHFGNGTRLTVT.

The CDR3 coding sequence is TGCAGCGTTGTAGGCCAGGCTTACTACGAGCAGTACTTC. It specifies CSVVGQAYYEQYF. This chain links TRBV29-1 with TRBJ2-7; D call uncertain. The V end was cut by 4 bases, the J end by 3 bases, with 13 bases between. The CDR3 sequence is 13 residues long. Per the germline V gene, CDR1 is SQVTM and CDR2 is ANQGSEA.

The chain recombines TRBV28 with TRBJ1-5; 10 positions agree with TRBD1. The CDR3 length is 18 residues. The germline CDR1 and CDR2 sequences are MDHEN and SYDVKM. J lost 4 bases, V lost 6 bases, and 15 bases had no gene match. CDR3 residues: CASRENTPGTGVNQPQHF. DNA for the CDR3: TGTGCCAGCAGAGAAAATACCCCCGGGACAGGGGTTAATCAGCCCCAGCATTTT.

The chain carries TRBV23-1 and TRBJ2-6, with no clear D. TRBV23-1 is annotated as an ORF whose role is uncertain. This CDR3 is built from 16 residues. V was cut by 0 bases and J by 0 bases, with 6 bases left in between. As DNA, the CDR3 is TGCGCCAGCAGTCAATCGACCAGCTCTGGGGCCAACGTCCTGACTTTC. Encoded protein: CASSQSTSSGANVLTF.

The V call is TRBV7-2, the J call TRBJ1-2, with TRBD1 as a possible D gene (5 bases). The CDR3 contains 14 residues. The V gene lost 5 bases and the J gene lost 2 bases, with 12 bases spanning the gap. The germline V gene has CDR1 SGHTA and CDR2 FQGNSA. CDR3 in amino acids: CASSPPPGNYGYTF. DNA for the CDR3: TGTGCCAGCAGCCCCCCCCCAGGGAACTATGGCTACACCTTC.

The chain links TRBV2 to TRBJ2-5; 7 positions agree with TRBD2. Trimming removed 6 bases from V and 6 bases from J; junction bases left unmatched: 10. Germline V lookup: CDR1 SNHLY, CDR2 FYNNEI. CDR3 length: 14 residues. The CDR3 spells CASSSGRFGKTQYF. The CDR3 coding sequence is TGTGCCAGCAGCTCCGGGAGGTTTGGCAAGACCCAGTACTTC.

The chain is built from TRBV30 and TRBJ2-3; 8 bases line up with TRBD2. V shed 0 bases, J shed 1 base, and the junction held 3 bases outside the gene matches. The germline V gene has CDR1 GTSNPN and CDR2 SVGIG (reference sequence). The CDR3 is 15 amino acids. In DNA, the CDR3 is TGTGCCTGGAGTGTATTGCGGGGGGGCACAGATACGCAGTATTTT. Translated, it gives CAWSVLRGGTDTQYF.

V is TRBV11-2 and J is TRBJ2-2; possibly TRBD1 or TRBD2 for D (5 bases each). The CDR3 loop spans 16 amino acids. The V gene's germline CDR1 is SGHAT and CDR2 FQNNGV. The germline V and J ends were trimmed by 0 bases and 4 bases, with 12 bases remaining between them. Here the CDR3 DNA reads TGTGCCAGCAGCTTAGATGGGGCTAGCCGCACCGGGGAGCTGTTTTTT. The encoded protein is CASSLDGASRTGELFF.

The chain carries TRBV2 and TRBJ2-1; TRBD2 agrees at 11 bases. CDR3 length: 16 residues. V was clipped by 6 bases and J by 6 bases; unmatched bases: 10. CDR1 and CDR2 (germline): SNHLY, FYNNEI. The CDR3 is CASSGIVAGGPNEQFF. In nucleotides, the CDR3 is TGTGCCAGCAGCGGGATTGTAGCGGGAGGGCCCAATGAGCAGTTCTTC.

CDR3 in DNA: TGTGCCAGCAGTTTCGACCGGGACAGGGTCTACGAGCAGTACTTC. It translates to CASSFDRDRVYEQYF. The chain is built from TRBV6-5 and TRBJ2-7, with 9 bases fitting TRBD1. The V gene end was trimmed by 4 bases and the J gene end by 3 bases; junction bases not matched to a gene: 7. Germline V gene lookup returns CDR1 MNHEY and CDR2 SVGAGI. The CDR3 totals 15 residues.